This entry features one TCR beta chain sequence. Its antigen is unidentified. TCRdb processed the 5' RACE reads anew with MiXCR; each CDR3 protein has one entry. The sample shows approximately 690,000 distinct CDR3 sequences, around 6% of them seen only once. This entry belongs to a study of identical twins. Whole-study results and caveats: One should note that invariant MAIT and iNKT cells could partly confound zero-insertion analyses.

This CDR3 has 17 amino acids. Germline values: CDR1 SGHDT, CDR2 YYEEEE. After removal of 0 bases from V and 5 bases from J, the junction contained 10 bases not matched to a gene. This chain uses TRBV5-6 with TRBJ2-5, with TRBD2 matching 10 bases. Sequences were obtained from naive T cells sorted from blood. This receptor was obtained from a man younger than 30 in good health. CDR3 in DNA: TGTGCCAGCAGCTTGGCCCGGTGGCTAGCGGGAGTGGAGACCCAGTACTTC. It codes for CASSLARWLAGVETQYF. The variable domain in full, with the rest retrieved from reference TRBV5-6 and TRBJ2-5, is DAGVTQSPTHLIKTRGQQVTLRCSPKSGHDTVSWYQQALGQGPQFIFQYYEEEERQRGNFPDRFSGHQFPNYSSELNVNALLLGDSALYLCASSLARWLAGVETQYFGPGTRLLVL.